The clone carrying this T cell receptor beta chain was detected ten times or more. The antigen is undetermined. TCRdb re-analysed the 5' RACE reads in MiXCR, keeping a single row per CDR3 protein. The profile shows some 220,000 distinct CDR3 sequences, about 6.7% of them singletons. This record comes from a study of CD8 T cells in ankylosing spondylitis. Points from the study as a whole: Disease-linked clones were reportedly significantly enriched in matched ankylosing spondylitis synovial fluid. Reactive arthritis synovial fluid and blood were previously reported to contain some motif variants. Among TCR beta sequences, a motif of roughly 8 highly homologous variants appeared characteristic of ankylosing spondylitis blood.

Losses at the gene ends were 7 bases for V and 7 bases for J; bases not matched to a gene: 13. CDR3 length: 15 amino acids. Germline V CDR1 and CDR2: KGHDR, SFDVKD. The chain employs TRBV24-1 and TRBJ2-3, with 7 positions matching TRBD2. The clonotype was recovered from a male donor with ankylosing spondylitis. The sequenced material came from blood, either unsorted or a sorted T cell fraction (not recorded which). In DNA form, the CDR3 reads TGTGCCACCAGACTAGGGACTTCGACTAGCAATACGCAGTATTTT. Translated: CATRLGTSTSNTQYF.